This TCR beta chain was captured in a study of OX40 agonist ivuxolimab in advanced cancers. Study background: The group had a mean age of 60 years, ranged from about 20 to 80, and was 80% to 90% male. Study-wide points: Part of the nonresponder group also had normalized T-cell clonal expansion that was low. On average, CD8+ T cells had more expanded clones than CD4+.

Using immunoSEQ multiplex PCR, the repertoire was profiled, and TCRdb retains in-frame clones only, with some absent. The table records 30,000 to 35,000 clones, more than 75% of them present only once. The V and J ends lost 3 bases and 3 bases respectively, with 6 bases between them. The V gene's germline CDR1 is KGHSH and CDR2 LQKENI. The CDR3 contains 13 residues. Turning to this clone: Its antigen is unidentified.

The chain links TRBV18 to TRBJ1-5; a possible D gene is TRBD1 (5 bases). The TCR sequence derives from an adult with an advanced solid tumor such as melanoma, head and neck, liver or kidney cancer. The sample in question was CD4+ or CD8+ T cells sorted from blood, obtained in a trial of the OX40 agonist ivuxolimab. CDR3 DNA: TGTGCCAGCTCACCGGACACCAATCAGCCCCAGCATTTT. Amino acids: CASSPDTNQPQHF.